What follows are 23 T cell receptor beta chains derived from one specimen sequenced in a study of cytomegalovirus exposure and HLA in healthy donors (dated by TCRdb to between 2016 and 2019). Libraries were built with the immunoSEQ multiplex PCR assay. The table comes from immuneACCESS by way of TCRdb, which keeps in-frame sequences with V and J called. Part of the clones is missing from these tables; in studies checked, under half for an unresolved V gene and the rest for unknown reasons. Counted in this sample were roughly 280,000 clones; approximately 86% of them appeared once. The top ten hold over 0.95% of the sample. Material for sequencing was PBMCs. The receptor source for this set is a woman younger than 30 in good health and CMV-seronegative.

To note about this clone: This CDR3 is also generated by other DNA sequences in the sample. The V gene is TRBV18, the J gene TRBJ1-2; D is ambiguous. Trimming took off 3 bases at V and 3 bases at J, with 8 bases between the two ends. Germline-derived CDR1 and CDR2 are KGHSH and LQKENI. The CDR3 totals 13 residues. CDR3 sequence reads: CASSPGRDYGYTF. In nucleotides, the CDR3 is TGTGCCAGCTCACCCGGCCGGGACTATGGCTACACCTTC.

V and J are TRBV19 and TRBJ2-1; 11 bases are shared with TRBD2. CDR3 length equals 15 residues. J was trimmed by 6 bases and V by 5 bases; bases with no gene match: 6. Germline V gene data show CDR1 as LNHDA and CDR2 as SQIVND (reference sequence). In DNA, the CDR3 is TGTGCCAGTAGTGGGGGACTAGCGGATTTCAATGAGCAGTTCTTC. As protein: CASSGGLADFNEQFF. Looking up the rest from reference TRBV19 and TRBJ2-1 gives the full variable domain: DGGITQSPKYLFRKEGQNVTLSCEQNLNHDAMYWYRQDPGQGLRLIYYSQIVNDFQKGDIAEGYSVSREKKESFPLTVTSAQKNPTAFYLCASSGGLADFNEQFFGPGTRLTVL.

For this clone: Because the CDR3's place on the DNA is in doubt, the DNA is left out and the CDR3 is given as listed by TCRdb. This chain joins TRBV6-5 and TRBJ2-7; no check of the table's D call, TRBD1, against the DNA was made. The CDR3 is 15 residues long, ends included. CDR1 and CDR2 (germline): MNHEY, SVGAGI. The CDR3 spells CASTITVGAGAVEYF.

CDR3 region: CARSSGPFDRDWSTDTQYF. Written as DNA, the CDR3 is TGTGCCAGAAGCAGTGGCCCCTTCGACAGGGATTGGAGCACAGATACGCAGTATTTT. The chain recombines TRBV5-3 with TRBJ2-3; TRBD1 matches at 7 bases. TRBV5-3 is filed as an ORF, its function uncertain. The J segment lost 0 bases and the V segment lost 4 bases, leaving 17 bases of the junction unmatched. The CDR3 is 19 amino acids.

The CDR3 bases are TGTGCCAGCTCACCGGGACAGGACACCGGGGAGCTGTTTTTT. Translating it yields CASSPGQDTGELFF. The V and J genes are TRBV18 and TRBJ2-2; 8 bases fit TRBD1. The CDR3 has 14 residues. Trimming took 3 bases from V and 3 from J; bases not matched to a gene: 0. In germline, CDR1 is KGHSH, CDR2 LQKENI.

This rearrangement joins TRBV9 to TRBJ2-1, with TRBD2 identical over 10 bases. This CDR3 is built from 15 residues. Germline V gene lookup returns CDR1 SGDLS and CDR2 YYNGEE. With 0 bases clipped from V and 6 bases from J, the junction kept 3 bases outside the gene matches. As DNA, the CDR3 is TGTGCCAGCAGCGTAGAAAGCGGGGGGGCCAATGAGCAGTTCTTC. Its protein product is CASSVESGGANEQFF.

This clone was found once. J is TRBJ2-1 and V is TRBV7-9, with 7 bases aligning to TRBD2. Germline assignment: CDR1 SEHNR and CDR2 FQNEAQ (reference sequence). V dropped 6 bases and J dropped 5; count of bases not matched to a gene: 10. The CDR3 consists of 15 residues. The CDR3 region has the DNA TGTGCCAGCAGGTTCAGCGGGGCCAGAGACAATGAGCAGTTCTTC. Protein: CASRFSGARDNEQFF.

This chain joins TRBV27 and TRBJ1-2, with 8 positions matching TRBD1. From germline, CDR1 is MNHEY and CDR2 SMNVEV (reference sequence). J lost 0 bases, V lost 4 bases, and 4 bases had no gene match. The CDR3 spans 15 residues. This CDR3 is CASSSPDRANYGYTF. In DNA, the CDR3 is TGTGCCAGCAGTTCCCCGGACAGGGCTAACTATGGCTACACCTTC.

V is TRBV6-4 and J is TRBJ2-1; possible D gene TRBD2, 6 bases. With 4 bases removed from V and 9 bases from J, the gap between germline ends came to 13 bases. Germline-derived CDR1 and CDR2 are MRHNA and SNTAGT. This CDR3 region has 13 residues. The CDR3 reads CASSVRLEGEQFF. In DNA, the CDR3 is TGTGCCAGCAGTGTGAGACTAGAAGGTGAGCAGTTCTTC.

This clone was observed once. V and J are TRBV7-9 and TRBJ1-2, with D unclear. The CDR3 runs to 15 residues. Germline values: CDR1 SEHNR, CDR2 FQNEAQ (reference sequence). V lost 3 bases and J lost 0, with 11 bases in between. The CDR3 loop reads CASSFESNANYGYTF. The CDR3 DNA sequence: TGTGCCAGCAGCTTCGAGAGTAACGCTAACTATGGCTACACCTTC.

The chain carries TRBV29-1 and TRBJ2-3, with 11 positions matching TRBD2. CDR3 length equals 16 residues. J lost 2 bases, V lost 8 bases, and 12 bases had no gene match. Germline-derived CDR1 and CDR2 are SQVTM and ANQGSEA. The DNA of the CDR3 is TGCAGCACCCCCCGAGGGACTAGCGGTTACACAGATACGCAGTATTTT. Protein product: CSTPRGTSGYTDTQYF.

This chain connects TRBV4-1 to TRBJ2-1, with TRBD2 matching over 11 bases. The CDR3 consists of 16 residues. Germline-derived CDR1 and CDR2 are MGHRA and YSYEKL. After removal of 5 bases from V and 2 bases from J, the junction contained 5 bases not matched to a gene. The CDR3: CASSIGTSGTYNEQFF. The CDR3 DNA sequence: TGCGCCAGCAGCATTGGGACTAGCGGAACCTACAATGAGCAGTTCTTC.

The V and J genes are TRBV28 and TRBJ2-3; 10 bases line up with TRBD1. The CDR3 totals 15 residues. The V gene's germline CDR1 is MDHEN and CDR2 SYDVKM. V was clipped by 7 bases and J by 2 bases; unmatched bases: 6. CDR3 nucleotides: TGTGCCAGCACAGACAGGGGGCCGAACACAGATACGCAGTATTTT. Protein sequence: CASTDRGPNTDTQYF.

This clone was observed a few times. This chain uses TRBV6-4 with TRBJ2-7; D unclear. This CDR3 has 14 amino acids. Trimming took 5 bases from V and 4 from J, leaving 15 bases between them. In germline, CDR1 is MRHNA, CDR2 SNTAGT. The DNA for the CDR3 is TGTGCCAGCAGTCCGAGGAAGAAAGCATACGAGCAGTACTTC. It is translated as CASSPRKKAYEQYF.

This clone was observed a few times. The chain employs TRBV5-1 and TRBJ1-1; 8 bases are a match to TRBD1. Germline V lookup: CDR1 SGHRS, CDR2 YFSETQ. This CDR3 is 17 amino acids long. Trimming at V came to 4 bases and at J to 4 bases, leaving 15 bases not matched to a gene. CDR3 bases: TGCGCCAGCAGCCCTGGAGGAGACGGACAGGGTCCCACTGAAGCTTTCTTT. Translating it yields CASSPGGDGQGPTEAFF.

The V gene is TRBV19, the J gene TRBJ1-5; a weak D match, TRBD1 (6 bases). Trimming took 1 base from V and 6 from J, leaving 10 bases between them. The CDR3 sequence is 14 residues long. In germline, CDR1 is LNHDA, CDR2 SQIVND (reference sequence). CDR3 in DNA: TGTGCCAGTAGTATAGTACAGGGTGGTCAGCCCCAGCATTTT. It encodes CASSIVQGGQPQHF.

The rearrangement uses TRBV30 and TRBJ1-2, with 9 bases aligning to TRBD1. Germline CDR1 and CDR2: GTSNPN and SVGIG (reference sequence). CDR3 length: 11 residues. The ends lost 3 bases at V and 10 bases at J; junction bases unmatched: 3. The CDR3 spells CAWRTGGPYTF. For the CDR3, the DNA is TGTGCCTGGAGAACAGGGGGCCCCTACACCTTC.

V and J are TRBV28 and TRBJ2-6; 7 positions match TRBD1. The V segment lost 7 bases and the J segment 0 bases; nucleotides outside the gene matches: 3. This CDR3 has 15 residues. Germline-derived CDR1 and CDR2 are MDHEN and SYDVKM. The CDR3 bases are TGTGCCAGCATGGGACAGAGCTCTGGGGCCAACGTCCTGACTTTC. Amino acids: CASMGQSSGANVLTF.

The CDR3 is CASSQDTHSSYNEQFF. The CDR3 coding sequence is TGCGCCAGCAGCCAAGATACCCACAGCTCCTACAATGAGCAGTTCTTC. The rearrangement joins TRBV4-1 to TRBJ2-1, with D unclear. Per the germline V gene, CDR1 is MGHRA and CDR2 is YSYEKL. Trimming removed 0 bases from V and 0 bases from J, with 9 bases in between. The CDR3 runs 16 residues.

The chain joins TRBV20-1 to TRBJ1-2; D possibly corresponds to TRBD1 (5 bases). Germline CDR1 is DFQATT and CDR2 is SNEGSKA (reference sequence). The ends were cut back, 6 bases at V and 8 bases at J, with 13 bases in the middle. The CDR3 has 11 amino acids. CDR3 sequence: CSAHLGGGYTF. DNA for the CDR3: TGCAGTGCCCACCTTGGGGGGGGCTACACCTTC.

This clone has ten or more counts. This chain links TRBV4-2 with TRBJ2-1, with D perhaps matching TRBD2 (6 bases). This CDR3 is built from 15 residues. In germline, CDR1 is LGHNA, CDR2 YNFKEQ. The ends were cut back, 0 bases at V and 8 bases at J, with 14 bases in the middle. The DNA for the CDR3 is TGTGCCAGCAGCCAAGATGGGCGGGACTGGCATGAGCAGTTCTTC. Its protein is CASSQDGRDWHEQFF.

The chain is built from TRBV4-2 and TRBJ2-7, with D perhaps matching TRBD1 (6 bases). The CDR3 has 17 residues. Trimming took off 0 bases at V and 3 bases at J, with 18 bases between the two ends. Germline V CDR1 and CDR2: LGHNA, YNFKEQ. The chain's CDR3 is CASSQDPTRGQDYEQYF. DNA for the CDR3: TGTGCCAGCAGCCAAGACCCGACCAGGGGACAAGACTACGAGCAGTACTTC.

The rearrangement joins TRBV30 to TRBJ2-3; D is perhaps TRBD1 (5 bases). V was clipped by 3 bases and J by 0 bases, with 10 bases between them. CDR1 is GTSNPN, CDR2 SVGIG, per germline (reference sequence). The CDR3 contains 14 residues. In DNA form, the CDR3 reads TGTGCCTGGAGCGCAGGGCATAGCACAGATACGCAGTATTTT. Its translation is CAWSAGHSTDTQYF.